Following are 6 T cell receptor beta chains from one sample sequenced in a study of T cell responses to AZD1222 COVID-19 vaccine. Assay used: immunoSEQ multiplex PCR; TCRdb lists only in-frame clones, some missing. The sample lists roughly 160,000 clones; about 95% were seen once. Here the sequenced sample was peripheral blood, taken on day 0 of AZD1222 vaccination. All receptors derive from an adult in good health.

A few counts support this clone. The chain uses TRBV15 and TRBJ2-1; TRBD2 aligns across 9 bases. This CDR3 comprises 17 residues. Trimming removed 0 bases from V and 5 bases from J; junction bases left unmatched: 8. Looked up from germline, CDR1 is LNHNV and CDR2 is YYDKDF (reference sequence). CDR3 protein: CATSRDEGLAGHNEQFF. The CDR3, as DNA: TGTGCCACCAGCAGAGATGAAGGTCTAGCGGGGCACAATGAGCAGTTCTTC.

The rearrangement joins TRBV19 to TRBJ1-1, with a tentative D call TRBD1 (5 bases). The CDR3 has 13 residues. Trimming took off 7 bases at V and 2 bases at J, with 11 bases between the two ends. Germline V gene lookup returns CDR1 LNHDA and CDR2 SQIVND (reference sequence). CDR3 loop: CASTLGANTEAFF. CDR3 nucleotide sequence: TGTGCCAGTACCCTCGGGGCAAACACTGAAGCTTTCTTT.

This chain connects TRBV19 to TRBJ1-4; D ambiguous. From germline, CDR1 is LNHDA and CDR2 SQIVND (reference sequence). The CDR3 is made up of 16 amino acids. Trimming left V 5 bases short and J 5 bases short, with 18 bases between. CDR3 nucleotides: TGTGCCAGTAGTGCCCGGAAGTACCTTTCCAATGAAAAACTGTTTTTT. Translated, it gives CASSARKYLSNEKLFF.

Written as DNA, the CDR3 is TGTGCCAGCAGCGGCAAGCGGAGACTCACAGATACGCAGTATTTT. As protein: CASSGKRRLTDTQYF. The V call is TRBV7-9, the J call TRBJ2-3, with D possibly being TRBD2 (5 bases). This CDR3 contains 15 residues. The V gene lost 5 bases and the J gene lost 2 bases, with 14 bases spanning the gap. Germline-derived CDR1 and CDR2 are SEHNR and FQNEAQ (reference sequence).

The V call is TRBV7-9, the J call TRBJ2-3; 11 bases fit TRBD2. With V trimmed by 4 bases and J by 0 bases, 3 bases remained unmatched. CDR1 is SEHNR, CDR2 FQNEAQ, per germline (reference sequence). The CDR3 sequence is 16 residues long. CDR3 amino acids: CASSYSGRASTDTQYF. The DNA of the CDR3 is TGTGCCAGCAGCTATAGCGGGAGGGCTAGCACAGATACGCAGTATTTT. The full variable domain, completed using reference TRBV7-9 and TRBJ2-3, is DTGVSQNPRHKITKRGQNVTFRCDPISEHNRLYWYRQTLGQGPEFLTYFQNEAQLEKSRLLSDRFSAERPKGSFSTLEIQRTEQGDSAMYLCASSYSGRASTDTQYFGPGTRLTVL.

The V call is TRBV27, the J call TRBJ1-4; D not resolved. The CDR3 contains 16 residues. The germline V gene encodes CDR1 MNHEY and CDR2 SMNVEV (reference sequence). With 2 bases removed from V and 2 bases from J, the gap between germline ends came to 12 bases. The CDR3 coding sequence is TGTGCCAGCAGTTTAAGGCTAGGGCCCACTAATGAAAAACTGTTTTTT. Translated: CASSLRLGPTNEKLFF.